This TCR beta chain was recovered during a study of response to subunit inactivated influenza vaccine. General study results and limits: A suggestion made by the authors is that each seasonal influenza vaccination recruits few new T cells.

Regarding this clonotype: Its antigen remains unknown.

Losses at the gene ends were 6 bases for V and 2 bases for J; bases not matched to a gene: 7. The CDR3 spans 16 residues. Germline assignment: CDR1 MNHNS and CDR2 SASEGT. TCRdb re-derived calls from the RT-PCR reads in MiXCR, one entry per CDR3 protein. The data show around 790,000 distinct CDR3 sequences, around 20% seen once. This clonotype was sampled from a man in his fifties or sixties who received an inactivated influenza vaccine. The V gene is TRBV6-1, the J gene TRBJ2-3; TRBD2 matches 11 bases. The sequencing used PBMCs from blood, collected roughly 5 days after vaccination. The CDR3 is CASSPGTSGYTDTQYF. CDR3 in DNA: TGTGCCAGCAGCCCCGGGACTAGCGGCTACACAGATACGCAGTATTTT.